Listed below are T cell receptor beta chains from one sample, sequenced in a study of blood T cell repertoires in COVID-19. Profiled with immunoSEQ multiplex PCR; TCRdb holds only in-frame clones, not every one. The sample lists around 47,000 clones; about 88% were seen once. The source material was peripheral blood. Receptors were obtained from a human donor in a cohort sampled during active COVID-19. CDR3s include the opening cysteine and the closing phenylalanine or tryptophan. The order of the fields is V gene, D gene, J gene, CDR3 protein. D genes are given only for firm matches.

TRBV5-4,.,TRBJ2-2,CATKQGGDTGELFF
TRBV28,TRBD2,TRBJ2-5,CASSPRLAGGRETQYF
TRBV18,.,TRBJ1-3,CASSTVQGSGGNTIYF
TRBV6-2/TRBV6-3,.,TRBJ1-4,CASSYSTRGKSEKLFF
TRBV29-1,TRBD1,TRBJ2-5,CSVEENRGETQYF
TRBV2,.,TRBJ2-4,CASSHGGSGNIQYF
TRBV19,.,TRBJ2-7,CASSRSGVGAREQYF
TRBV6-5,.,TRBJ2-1,CASSPLGSEQFF
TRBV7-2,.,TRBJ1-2,CASSPKDSMVRGYTF
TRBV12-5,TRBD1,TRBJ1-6,CASGLVPKRGPSSYNSPLHF
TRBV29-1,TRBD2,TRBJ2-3,CILGLAKSQDTQYF
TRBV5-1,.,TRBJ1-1,CASSLGGGAGNTEAFF
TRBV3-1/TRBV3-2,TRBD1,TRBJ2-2,CASSRARSRQGGTGELFF
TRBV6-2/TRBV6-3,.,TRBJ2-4,CASSYSDSGQNIQYF
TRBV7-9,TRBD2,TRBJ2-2,CASSPGLAGGYANTGELFF
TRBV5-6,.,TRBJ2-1,CASSSYSNEQFF
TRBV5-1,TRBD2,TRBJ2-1,CASSLRLAGSYNEQFF
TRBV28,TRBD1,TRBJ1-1,CASSPTGGTEAFF
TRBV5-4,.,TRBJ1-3,CASSLDRTSGNTIYF
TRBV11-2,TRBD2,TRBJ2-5,CASSLGLAGKQGETQYF
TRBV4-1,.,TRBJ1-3,CASSQDPYFSGNTIYF
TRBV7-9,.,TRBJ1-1,CASSWTEAFF
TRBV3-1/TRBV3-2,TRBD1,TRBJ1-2,CASSQGTDPYGYTF
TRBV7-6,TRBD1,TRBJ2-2,CASSPRQGANTGELFF
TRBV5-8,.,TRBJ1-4,CASSLGTEKTNEKLFF
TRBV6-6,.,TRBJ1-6,CASSLWPRQIYNSPLHF
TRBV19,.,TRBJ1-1,CASTLGSRTEAFF
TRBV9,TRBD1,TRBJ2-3,CASSVGTGGNTDTQYF
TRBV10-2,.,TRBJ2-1,CASSRATGTSYNEQFF
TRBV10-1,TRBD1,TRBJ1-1,CASSTGVDTEAFF
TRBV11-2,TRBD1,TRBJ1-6,CASSGQGVSPLHF
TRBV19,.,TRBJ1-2,CASSISAGDYGYTF
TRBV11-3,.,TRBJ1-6,CASSLESVNSPLHF
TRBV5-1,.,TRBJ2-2,CASSLGAANTGELFF
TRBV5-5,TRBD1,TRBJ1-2,CASSEGDSYYGYTF
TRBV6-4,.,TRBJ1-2,CASIFPWRGEGLCGYTF
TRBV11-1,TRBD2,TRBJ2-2,CASRPPSGGLNGELFF
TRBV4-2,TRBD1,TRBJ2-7,CASSQSKGAYSYEQYF
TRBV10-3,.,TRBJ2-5,CAIKGGQPHQETQYF
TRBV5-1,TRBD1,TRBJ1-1,CASSLGTDTEAFF
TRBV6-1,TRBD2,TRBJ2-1,CASSERLAVSYNEQFF
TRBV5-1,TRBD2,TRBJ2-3,CASSLGSGGSGTDTQYF
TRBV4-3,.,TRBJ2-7,CASSQDYRGTYEQYF
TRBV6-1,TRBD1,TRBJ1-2,CASSDPGQGNYGYTF
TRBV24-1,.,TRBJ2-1,CATSGSHGPVYNEQFF
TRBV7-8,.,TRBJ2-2,CASSARQGGTGELFF
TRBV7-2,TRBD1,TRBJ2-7,CASSLDRSGTVYYEQYF
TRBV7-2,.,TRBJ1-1,CASSLHARGTEAFF
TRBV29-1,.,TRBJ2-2,CSVEKWGGTNTGELFF
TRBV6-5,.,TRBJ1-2,CASSYEAGNYGYTF
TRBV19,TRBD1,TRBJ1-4,CASSPRTGGTVEKLFF
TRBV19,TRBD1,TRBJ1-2,CASSFGQGYGYTF
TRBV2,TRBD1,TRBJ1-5,CASSKGQANQPQHF
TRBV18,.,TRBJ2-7,CASSPPSASTGSYEQYF
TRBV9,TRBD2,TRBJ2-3,CASSEPGGNTDTQYF
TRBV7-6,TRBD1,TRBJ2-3,CASSLGQGGSSDTQYF